This T cell receptor beta chain was identified in a study of blood T cell repertoires in COVID-19. Background on the study: T cells, B-cell-depleted T cells, or PBMCs provided the cDNA or gDNA that served as material.

Cohort 3 donors were reported recovered after two negative PCRs, clearance, or symptom resolution. Authors' analysis steps: It was from reference gene primer amplification that nucleated cell counts were estimated. Assay used: immunoSEQ multiplex PCR; TCRdb lists only in-frame clones, some missing. For V, J and clone size, that table is used; D and trimming come from the DNA. The table includes around 150,000 clones, around four fifths detected once. Germline values: CDR1 MNHEY, CDR2 SVGAGI. The CDR3 totals 12 residues. The V and J ends lost 7 bases and 8 bases, in that order; junction bases with no gene match: 6.

The gene calls are TRBV6-5 and TRBJ1-2; 8 bases are a match to TRBD1. This TCR derives from a woman in her 40s who had recovered from COVID-19. Sequencing was carried out using PBMCs or T cells enriched from blood (not recorded which). The CDR3 bases are TGTGCCAGCACCCGACAGGGGCGCGGCTACACCTTC. It codes for CASTRQGRGYTF.